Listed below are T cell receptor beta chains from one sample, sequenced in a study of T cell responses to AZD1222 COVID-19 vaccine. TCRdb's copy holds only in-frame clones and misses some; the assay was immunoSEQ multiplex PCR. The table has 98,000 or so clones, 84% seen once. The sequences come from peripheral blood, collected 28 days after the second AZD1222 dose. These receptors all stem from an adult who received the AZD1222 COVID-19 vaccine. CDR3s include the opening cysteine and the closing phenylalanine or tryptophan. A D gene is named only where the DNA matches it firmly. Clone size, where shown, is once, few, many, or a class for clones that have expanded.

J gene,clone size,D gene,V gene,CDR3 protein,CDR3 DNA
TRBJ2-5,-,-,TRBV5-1,CASADRAQEKTQYF,TGCGCCAGCGCGGACCGGGCGCAGGAAAAGACCCAGTACTTC
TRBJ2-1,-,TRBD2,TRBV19,CASSITSGRLSYNEQFF,TGTGCCAGTAGTATAACTAGCGGGAGGCTCTCCTACAATGAGCAGTTCTTC
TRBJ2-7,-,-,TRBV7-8,CASSLPGGDRSYF,TGTGCCAGCAGCCTGCCGGGGGGGGACAGGTCGTACTTC
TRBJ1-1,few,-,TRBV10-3,CAISEGQLNTEAFF,TGTGCCATCAGTGAAGGACAATTGAACACTGAAGCTTTCTTT
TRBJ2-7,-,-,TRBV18,CASSPQDLPGYEQYF,TGTGCCAGCTCACCACAGGACCTCCCGGGGTACGAGCAGTACTTC
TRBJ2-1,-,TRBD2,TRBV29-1,CSARTSGRNEQFF,TGCAGCGCCAGGACTAGCGGGAGGAATGAGCAGTTCTTC
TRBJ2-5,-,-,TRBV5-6,CASSAGYPQETQYF,TGTGCCAGCAGCGCTGGCTACCCGCAAGAGACCCAGTACTTC
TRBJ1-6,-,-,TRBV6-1,CASSEQALSYNSPLHF,TGTGCCAGCAGCGAACAGGCCCTCTCCTATAATTCACCCCTCCACTTT
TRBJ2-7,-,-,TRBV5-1,CASSELGMGGAGPEQYF,TGCGCCAGCAGCGAACTTGGTATGGGGGGAGCTGGTCCGGAGCAGTACTTC
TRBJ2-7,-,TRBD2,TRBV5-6,CASSFPVRGTSGYEQYF,TGTGCCAGCAGTTTTCCCGTCCGCGGGACTAGCGGCTACGAGCAGTACTTC
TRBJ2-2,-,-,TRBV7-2,CASSLDFTGELFF,TGTGCCAGCAGCCTCGACTTTACCGGGGAGCTGTTTTTT
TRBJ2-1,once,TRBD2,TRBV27,CASQRPGLASYNEQFF,TGTGCCAGCCAAAGACCGGGACTAGCTTCCTACAATGAGCAGTTCTTC
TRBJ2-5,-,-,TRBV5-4,CASSLAITDGQETQYF,TGTGCCAGCAGCTTGGCCATAACGGATGGCCAAGAGACCCAGTACTTC
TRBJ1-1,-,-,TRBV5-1,CASSLEGVGLTEAFF,TGCGCCAGCAGCTTGGAGGGGGTGGGGCTCACTGAAGCTTTCTTT
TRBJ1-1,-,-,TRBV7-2,CASSLASGVGTEAFF,TGTGCCAGCAGCTTAGCATCAGGGGTTGGGACTGAAGCTTTCTTT
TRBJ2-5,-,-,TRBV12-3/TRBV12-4,CASNYRGLETQYF,TGTGCCAGCAACTATAGGGGTCTTGAGACCCAGTACTTC
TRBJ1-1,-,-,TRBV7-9,CASSLVFRTGNTEAFF,TGTGCCAGCAGCTTAGTTTTTCGGACGGGGAACACTGAAGCTTTCTTT
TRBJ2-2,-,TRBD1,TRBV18,CASSSGQGAPTGELFF,TGTGCCAGCTCATCCGGACAGGGGGCCCCCACCGGGGAGCTGTTTTTT
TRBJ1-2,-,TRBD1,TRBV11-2,CASSLGDRLGGGYTF,TGTGCCAGCAGCTTGGGGGACAGGCTTGGTGGTGGCTACACCTTC
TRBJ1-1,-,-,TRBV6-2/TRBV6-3,CASSSPTVTEAFF,TGTGCCAGCAGTTCACCGACCGTCACTGAAGCTTTCTTT
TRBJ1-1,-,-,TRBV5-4,CASSASGVLKGEAFF,TGTGCCAGCAGCGCTTCGGGCGTTCTTAAAGGTGAAGCTTTCTTT
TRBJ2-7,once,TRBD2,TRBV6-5,CASTGTSGDSYEQYF,TGTGCCAGCACCGGGACTAGCGGGGACTCCTACGAGCAGTACTTC
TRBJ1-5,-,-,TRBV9,CASSVGVQVEQPQHF,TGTGCCAGCAGCGTAGGAGTACAGGTCGAACAGCCCCAGCATTTT
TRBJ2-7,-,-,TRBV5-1,CASSLGLGLDYEQYF,TGCGCCAGCAGCTTGGGTTTGGGGTTGGACTACGAGCAGTACTTC
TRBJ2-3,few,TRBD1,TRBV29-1,CSVEETGIGDTQYF,TGCAGCGTTGAAGAGACAGGGATAGGAGATACGCAGTATTTT
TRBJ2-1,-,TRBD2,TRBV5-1,CASSLVASGTNEQFF,TGCGCCAGCAGCTTGGTGGCTAGCGGGACCAATGAGCAGTTCTTC
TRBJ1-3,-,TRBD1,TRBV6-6,CASSSRTGYSGNTIYF,TGTGCCAGCAGTTCCCGGACAGGGTACTCTGGAAACACCATATATTTT
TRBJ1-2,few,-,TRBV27,CATLRSGSLGGYTF,TGTGCCACCCTTCGAAGCGGGTCCTTGGGGGGCTACACCTTC
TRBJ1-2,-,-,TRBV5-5,CASSLGTSNYGYTF,TGTGCCAGCAGCTTGGGGACAAGTAACTATGGCTACACCTTC
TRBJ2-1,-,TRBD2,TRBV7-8,CASSSAGTSGSNEQFF,TGTGCCAGCAGCTCCGCCGGGACTAGCGGGAGCAACGAGCAGTTCTTC
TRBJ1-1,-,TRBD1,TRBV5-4,CASSAKGAMNTEAFF,TGTGCCAGCAGCGCAAAGGGGGCCATGAACACTGAAGCTTTCTTT
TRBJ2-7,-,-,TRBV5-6,CASQEMRGSRFEQYF,TGTGCCAGCCAAGAAATGAGGGGCTCACGGTTCGAGCAGTACTTC
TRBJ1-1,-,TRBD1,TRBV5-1,CASSSLGQGITEAFF,TGCGCCAGCAGCTCCCTAGGACAGGGGATCACTGAAGCTTTCTTT
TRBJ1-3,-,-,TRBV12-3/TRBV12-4,CASSHLSGNTIYF,TGTGCCAGCAGCCACCTTTCGGGAAACACCATATATTTT
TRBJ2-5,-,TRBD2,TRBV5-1,CASSLALAGGKETQYF,TGCGCCAGCAGCTTGGCTCTAGCGGGAGGGAAAGAGACCCAGTACTTC
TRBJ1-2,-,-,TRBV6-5,CASTAVLGYGYTF,TGTGCCAGCACCGCGGTATTGGGCTATGGCTACACCTTC
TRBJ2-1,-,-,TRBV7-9,CASSLRWGSYNEQFF,TGTGCCAGCAGCTTAAGGTGGGGGTCATACAATGAGCAGTTCTTC
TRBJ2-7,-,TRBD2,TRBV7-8,CASSLALAGLEYF,TGTGCCAGCAGCTTAGCGCTAGCGGGACTAGAGTACTTC
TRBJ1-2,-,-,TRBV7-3,CASGDANLNYGYTF,TGTGCCAGCGGTGACGCCAACCTCAACTATGGCTACACCTTC
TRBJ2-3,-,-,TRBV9,CASDSEGLGTDTQYF,TGTGCCAGCGATTCTGAGGGCCTCGGCACAGATACGCAGTATTTT
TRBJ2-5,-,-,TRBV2,CASTSGPREQETQYF,TGTGCCAGCACCTCGGGACCCCGGGAACAAGAGACCCAGTACTTC
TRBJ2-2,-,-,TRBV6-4,CASSVTSPSNTGELFF,TGTGCCAGCAGTGTAACTAGCCCATCGAACACCGGGGAGCTGTTTTTT
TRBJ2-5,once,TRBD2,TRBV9,CASSGLAAQETQYF,TGTGCCAGCAGCGGGCTAGCGGCACAAGAGACCCAGTACTTC
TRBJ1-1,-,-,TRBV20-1,CSASPQMNTEAFF,TGCAGTGCTAGTCCACAAATGAACACTGAAGCTTTCTTT
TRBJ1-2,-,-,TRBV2,CASSQTGYGYTF,TGTGCCAGCAGCCAAACGGGGTATGGCTACACCTTC
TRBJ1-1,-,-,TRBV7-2,CARGKRAGTEAFF,TGTGCCAGGGGGAAGAGGGCGGGCACTGAAGCTTTCTTT